This T cell receptor (beta chain) was profiled in a study of shared clonotypes between healthy human individuals. About the study: CD8 memory received one plate per donor, CD8 naive two, CD4 memory three and CD4 naive three.

This CDR3 has 14 amino acids. After removal of 6 bases from V and 7 bases from J, the junction contained 7 bases not matched to a gene. From germline, CDR1 is SEHNR and CDR2 FQNEAQ (reference sequence). Findings of the study overall: Among a few donors, roughly 5% of naive CD4 clonotypes were found in common. Rarefaction gave evidence that sorted-subset sequencing remained incomplete despite large depth.

Healthy adults negative for HIV, lacking recent acute infections or vaccinations, served as donors. Using immunoSEQ multiplex PCR, the repertoire was profiled, and TCRdb retains in-frame clones only, with some absent. Of millions of clones listed, 93% were seen once; the top ten hold 0.3% to 0.4%. As to this clone: What it binds is not known.

The sequenced sample was naive CD4+ T cells from PBMCs. Subset reported: CD45RA+ positively selected. The V and J genes are TRBV7-9 and TRBJ2-7; 12 positions match TRBD2. The sequence derives from a man aged 18 to 30 in good health. Some clones in this sample may be carry-over from other donors' samples. This CDR3 is CASSLAGGPGEQYF. CDR3 nucleotides: TGTGCCAGCAGTCTAGCGGGAGGGCCGGGGGAGCAGTACTTC.